This record concerns one TCR beta chain sequence. The CDR3 has 15 residues. The trim removed 5 bases at V and 2 bases at J, leaving 4 bases unmatched. The V gene's germline CDR1 is MGHDK and CDR2 SYGVNS. The data originate from a study of blood T cell repertoires in COVID-19. Assay used: immunoSEQ multiplex PCR; TCRdb lists only in-frame clones, some missing. The table lists 300,000 or so clones, about 91% of them singletons. The sequenced sample was peripheral blood. The clonotype originates from a young woman who had recovered from COVID-19. The rearrangement joins TRBV25-1 to TRBJ2-1; the match to TRBD2 covers 9 bases. The CDR3 DNA follows: TGTGCCAGCAGTAGTCCTAGCGGGGCCTACAATGAGCAGTTCTTC. Translated, it gives CASSSPSGAYNEQFF.